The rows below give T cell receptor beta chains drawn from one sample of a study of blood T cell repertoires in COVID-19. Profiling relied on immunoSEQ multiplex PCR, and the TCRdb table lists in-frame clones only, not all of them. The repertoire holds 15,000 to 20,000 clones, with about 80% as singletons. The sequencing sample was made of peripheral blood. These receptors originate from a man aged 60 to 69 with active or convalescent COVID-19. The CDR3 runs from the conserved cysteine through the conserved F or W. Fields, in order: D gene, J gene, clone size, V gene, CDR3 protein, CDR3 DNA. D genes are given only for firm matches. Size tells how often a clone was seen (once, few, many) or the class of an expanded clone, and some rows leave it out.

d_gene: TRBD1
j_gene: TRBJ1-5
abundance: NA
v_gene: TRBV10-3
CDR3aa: CATKDRGSNQPQHF
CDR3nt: TGTGCCACCAAAGACAGGGGAAGCAATCAGCCCCAGCATTTT

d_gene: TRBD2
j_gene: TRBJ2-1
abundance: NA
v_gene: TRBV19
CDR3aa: CASSVASGGNEQFF
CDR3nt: TGTGCCAGTAGTGTAGCTAGCGGGGGCAATGAGCAGTTCTTC

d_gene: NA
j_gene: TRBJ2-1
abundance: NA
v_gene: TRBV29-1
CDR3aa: CSVVGGALNEQFF
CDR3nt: TGCAGCGTTGTCGGCGGAGCTCTCAATGAGCAGTTCTTC

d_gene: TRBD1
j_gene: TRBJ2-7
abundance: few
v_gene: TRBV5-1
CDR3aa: CASSFWTGVSYEQYF
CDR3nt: TGCGCCAGCAGCTTTTGGACAGGGGTTTCCTACGAGCAGTACTTC

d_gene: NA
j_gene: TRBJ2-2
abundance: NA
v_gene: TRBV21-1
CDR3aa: CASSQGNSGRTGELFF
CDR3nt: TGTGCCAGCAGCCAAGGTAATAGCGGGAGAACCGGGGAGCTGTTTTTT

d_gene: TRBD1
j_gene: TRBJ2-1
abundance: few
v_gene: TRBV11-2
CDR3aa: CASSRVVAGGYNEQFF
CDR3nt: TGTGCCAGCAGCCGGGTGGTAGCAGGGGGCTACAATGAGCAGTTCTTC

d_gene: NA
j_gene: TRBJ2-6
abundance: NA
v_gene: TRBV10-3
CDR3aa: CAISGSSEGSANVLTF
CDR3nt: TGTGCCATCAGTGGCAGTTCGGAGGGGTCGGCCAACGTCCTGACTTTC

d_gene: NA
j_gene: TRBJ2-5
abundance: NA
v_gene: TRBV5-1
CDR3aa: CASSLSLGARETQYF
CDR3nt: TGCGCCAGCAGCTTGAGCTTGGGGGCAAGGGAGACCCAGTACTTC

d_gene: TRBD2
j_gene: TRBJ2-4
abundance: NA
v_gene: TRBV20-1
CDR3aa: CSASSGGINIQYF
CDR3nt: TGCAGTGCTAGTTCGGGGGGGATAAACATTCAGTACTTC

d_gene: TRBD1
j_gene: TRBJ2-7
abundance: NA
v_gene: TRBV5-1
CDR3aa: CASSRTGEASSYEQYF
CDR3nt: TGCGCCAGCAGCCGGACAGGGGAGGCGAGCTCCTACGAGCAGTACTTC

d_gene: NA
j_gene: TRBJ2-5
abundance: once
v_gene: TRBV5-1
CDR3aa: CASSLGGPQETQYF
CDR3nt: TGCGCCAGCAGCTTGGGAGGTCCGCAAGAGACCCAGTACTTC

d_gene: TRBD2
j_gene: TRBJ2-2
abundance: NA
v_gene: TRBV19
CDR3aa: CASSAGLAFTGELFF
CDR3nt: TGTGCCAGTAGTGCGGGACTAGCTTTTACCGGGGAGCTGTTTTTT

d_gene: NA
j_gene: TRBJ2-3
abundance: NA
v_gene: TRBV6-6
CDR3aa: CASSSTGSDTQYF
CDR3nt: TGTGCCAGCAGTTCGACAGGTTCGGATACGCAGTATTTT

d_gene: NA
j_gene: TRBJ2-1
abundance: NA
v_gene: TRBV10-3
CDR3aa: CAISDRWSEEQFF
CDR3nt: TGTGCCATCAGTGACCGGTGGTCCGAAGAGCAGTTCTTC

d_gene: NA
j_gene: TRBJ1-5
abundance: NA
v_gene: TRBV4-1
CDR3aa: CASSQEGLYNQPQHF
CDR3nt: TGCGCCAGCAGCCAAGAAGGACTGTACAATCAGCCCCAGCATTTT

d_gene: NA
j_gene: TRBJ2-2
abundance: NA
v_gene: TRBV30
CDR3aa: CALQNGITGELFF
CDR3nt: TGTGCCCTACAGAACGGGATCACCGGGGAGCTGTTTTTT

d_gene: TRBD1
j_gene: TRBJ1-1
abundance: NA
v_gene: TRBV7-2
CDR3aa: CASSLNTGTVGTEAFF
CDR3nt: TGTGCCAGCAGCTTAAACACAGGGACAGTGGGGACTGAAGCTTTCTTT

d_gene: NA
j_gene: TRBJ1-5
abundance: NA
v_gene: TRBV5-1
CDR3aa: CASSEGGANQPQHF
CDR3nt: TGCGCCAGCAGTGAGGGGGGGGCGAATCAGCCCCAGCATTTT

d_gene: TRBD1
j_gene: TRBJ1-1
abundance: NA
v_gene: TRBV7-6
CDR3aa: CASSLEGASGGDTEAFF
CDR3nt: TGTGCCAGCAGCTTAGAAGGCGCGTCAGGGGGAGATACTGAAGCTTTCTTT

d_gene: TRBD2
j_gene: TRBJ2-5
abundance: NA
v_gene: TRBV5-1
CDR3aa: CASRLAGPQETQYF
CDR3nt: TGCGCCAGCAGACTAGCGGGGCCCCAAGAGACCCAGTACTTC

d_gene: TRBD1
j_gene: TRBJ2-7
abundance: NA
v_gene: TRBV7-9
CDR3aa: CASSHDRERYEQYF
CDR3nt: TGTGCCAGCAGCCATGACAGGGAACGCTACGAGCAGTACTTC

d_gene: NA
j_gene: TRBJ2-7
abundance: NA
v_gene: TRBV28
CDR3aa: CASSSRKEGKREQYF
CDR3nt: TGTGCCAGCAGCTCCCGAAAAGAGGGAAAAAGGGAGCAGTACTTC

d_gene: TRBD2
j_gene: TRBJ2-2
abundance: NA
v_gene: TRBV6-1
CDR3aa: CASSAPWGLAGGSGELFF
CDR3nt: TGTGCCAGCAGTGCTCCTTGGGGACTAGCGGGGGGGTCCGGGGAGCTGTTTTTT

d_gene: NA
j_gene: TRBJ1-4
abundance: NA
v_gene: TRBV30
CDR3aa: CAWNKGPTNEKLFF
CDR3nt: TGTGCCTGGAATAAGGGGCCCACTAATGAAAAACTGTTTTTT

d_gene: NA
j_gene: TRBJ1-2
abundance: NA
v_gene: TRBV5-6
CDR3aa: CASSPEKYYGYTF
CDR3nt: TGTGCCAGCAGCCCGGAGAAATACTATGGCTACACCTTC

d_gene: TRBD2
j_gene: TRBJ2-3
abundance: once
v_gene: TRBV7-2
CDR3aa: CASSLRLAGSDTQYF
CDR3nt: TGTGCCAGCAGCTTAAGGCTAGCGGGATCAGATACGCAGTATTTT

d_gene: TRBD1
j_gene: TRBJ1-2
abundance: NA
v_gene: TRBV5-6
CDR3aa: CASSSLGGGYGYTF
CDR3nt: TGTGCCAGCAGCTCACTAGGGGGCGGCTATGGCTACACCTTC

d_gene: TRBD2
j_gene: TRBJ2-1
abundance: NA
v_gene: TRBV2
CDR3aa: CASKGSGGLQFF
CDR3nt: TGTGCCAGCAAGGGTAGCGGGGGCCTGCAGTTCTTC

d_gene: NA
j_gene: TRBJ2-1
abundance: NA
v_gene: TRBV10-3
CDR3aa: CAIRRETNEQFF
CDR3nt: TGTGCCATCAGGAGGGAAACTAATGAGCAGTTCTTC

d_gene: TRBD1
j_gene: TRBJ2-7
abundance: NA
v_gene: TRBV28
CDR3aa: CASSSRQGEQYF
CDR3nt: TGTGCCAGCAGTTCCCGACAGGGGGAGCAGTACTTC

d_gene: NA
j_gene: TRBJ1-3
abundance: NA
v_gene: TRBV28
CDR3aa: CASSLAGDSGNTIYF
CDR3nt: TGTGCCAGCAGTTTGGCGGGAGACTCTGGAAACACCATATATTTT

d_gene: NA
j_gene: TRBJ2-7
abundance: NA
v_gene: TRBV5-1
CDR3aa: CASSVGSGAYEQYF
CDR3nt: TGCGCCAGCAGTGTTGGTAGCGGAGCTTACGAGCAGTACTTC

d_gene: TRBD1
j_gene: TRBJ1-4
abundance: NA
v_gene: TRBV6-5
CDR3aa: CASTRDRGEKLFF
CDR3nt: TGTGCCAGCACCCGGGACAGGGGTGAAAAACTGTTTTTT

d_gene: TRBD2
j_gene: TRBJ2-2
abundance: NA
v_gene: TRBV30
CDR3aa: CAWRGLARELFF
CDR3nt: TGTGCCTGGAGAGGACTAGCAAGGGAGCTGTTTTTT

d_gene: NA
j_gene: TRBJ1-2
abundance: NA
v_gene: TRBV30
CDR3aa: CAWEVGPGNYGYTF
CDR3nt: TGTGCCTGGGAGGTGGGGCCTGGCAACTATGGCTACACCTTC

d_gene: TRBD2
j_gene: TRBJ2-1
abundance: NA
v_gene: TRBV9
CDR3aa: CASSSSGRAVANEQFF
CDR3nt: TGTGCCAGCAGCAGTAGCGGGAGGGCCGTGGCCAATGAGCAGTTCTTC

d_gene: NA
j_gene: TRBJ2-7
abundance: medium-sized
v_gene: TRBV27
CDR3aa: CASSLQGPSYEQYF
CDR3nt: TGTGCCAGCAGTTTGCAGGGTCCCTCCTACGAGCAGTACTTC

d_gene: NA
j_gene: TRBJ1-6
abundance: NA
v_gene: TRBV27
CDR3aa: CASSPQPGTPLHF
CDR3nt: TGTGCCAGCAGTCCACAACCCGGGACACCCCTCCACTTT

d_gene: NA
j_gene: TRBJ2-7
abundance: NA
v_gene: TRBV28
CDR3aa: CASSSSGGLAYEQYF
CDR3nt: TGTGCCAGCAGTTCTTCAGGGGGGCTAGCCTACGAGCAGTACTTC

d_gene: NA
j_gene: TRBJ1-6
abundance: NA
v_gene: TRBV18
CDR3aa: CASSVTVNPNNSPLHF
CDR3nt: TGTGCCAGCTCGGTGACAGTCAACCCGAATAATTCACCCCTCCACTTT

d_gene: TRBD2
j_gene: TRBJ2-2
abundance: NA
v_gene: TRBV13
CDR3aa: CASSPTHGTSGSAVDTGELFF
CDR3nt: TGTGCCAGCAGCCCAACCCACGGGACTAGCGGGAGTGCGGTGGATACCGGGGAGCTGTTTTTT

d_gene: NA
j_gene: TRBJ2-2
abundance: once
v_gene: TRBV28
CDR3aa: CASISEGASPGELFF
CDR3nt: TGTGCCAGCATATCAGAGGGAGCGAGCCCCGGGGAGCTGTTTTTT

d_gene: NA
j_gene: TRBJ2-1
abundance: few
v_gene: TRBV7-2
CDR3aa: CASSRSSIRVANEQFF
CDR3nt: TGTGCCAGCAGCCGTAGCTCTATACGGGTGGCGAATGAGCAGTTCTTC

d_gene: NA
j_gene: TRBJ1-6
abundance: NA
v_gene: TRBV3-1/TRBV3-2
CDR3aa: CASSQGARNNSPLHF
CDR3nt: TGTGCCAGCAGCCAAGGGGCCAGAAATAATTCACCCCTCCACTTT

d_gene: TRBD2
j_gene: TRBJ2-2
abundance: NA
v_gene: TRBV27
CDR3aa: CASSLGLASGELFF
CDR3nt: TGTGCCAGCAGTCTGGGACTAGCTTCCGGGGAGCTGTTTTTT

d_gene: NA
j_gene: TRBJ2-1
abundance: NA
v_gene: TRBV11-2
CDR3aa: CASSSAAAESGEQFF
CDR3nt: TGTGCCAGCAGCTCCGCGGCGGCCGAAAGTGGGGAGCAGTTCTTC